The 18 T cell receptor beta chains listed next were all sequenced from one sample in a study of T cell clonality in common variable immunodeficiency. Study-level points and caveats: Fewer deletions and N-nucleotide insertions were reportedly seen in common variable immunodeficiency TCR beta sequences.

The assay was immunoSEQ multiplex PCR, and TCRdb's table has in-frame clones only and misses some. The sample contains roughly 25,000 clones, none of them singletons. These receptors lack a known antigen. Sequenced material: peripheral blood mononuclear cells. These receptors came from a human donor with common variable immunodeficiency.

This clone was picked up many times. The read gets to within 3 residues of the CDR3 end, and the germline J gene fills in the rest. This rearrangement joins TRBV7-3 to TRBJ2-1; TRBD2 agrees at 10 bases. Germline V lookup: CDR1 SGHTA, CDR2 FQGTGA. Trimming cost V 1 base and J 7 bases; bases outside gene matches: 4. This CDR3 has 15 residues. CDR3 region: CASSLMVAGGNEQFF. The sequenced CDR3 bases are TGTGCCAGCAGCTTAATGGTAGCGGGGGGAAATGAG.

This clone has a count of ten or more. The CDR3 end is not reached by the read, which stops 3 residues before it; the germline J gene fills it in. V is TRBV20-1 and J is TRBJ2-3, with TRBD2 matching over 8 bases. Unmatched junction bases numbered 9, after V lost 3 bases and J lost 4 bases. This CDR3 has 15 amino acids. CDR1 is DFQATT and CDR2 is SNEGSKA in the germline V gene (reference sequence). The CDR3 spells CSASSPGGFSDTQYF. The part of the CDR3 DNA that was read is TGCAGTGCTAGCTCACCGGGGGGGTTTTCAGATACG.

This clone was observed a handful of times. Coverage ceases 3 residues before the CDR3 finishes, and the germline J gene fills in the end. The chain employs TRBV2 and TRBJ1-6; maybe TRBD1 (6 bases). Trimming took off 4 bases at V and 8 bases at J, with 15 bases between the two ends. Germline V gene lookup returns CDR1 SNHLY and CDR2 FYNNEI. The CDR3 is 15 amino acids. The CDR3 is CASSGGQFLDSPLHF. CDR3 DNA (partial): TGTGCCAGCAGTGGTGGACAGTTCTTGGATTCACCC.

This clone was detected a few times. The CDR3 extends 3 residues past the end of the read, so its final part is completed from the germline J gene. The chain has TRBV19 and TRBJ1-6, with 7 bases matching TRBD1. Germline V CDR1 and CDR2: LNHDA, SQIVND (reference sequence). V shed 5 bases and J 0 bases; nucleotides not matched to a gene: 13. The CDR3 is made up of 19 amino acids. CDR3 DNA, as far as it was read: TGTGCCAGTAGTTCACAGAGGTCGGGACAGAGCTCCTATAATTCACCC. Its translation is CASSSQRSGQSSYNSP. The whole CDR3 is CASSSQRSGQSSYNSPLHF. The whole variable domain, remainder taken from reference TRBV19 and TRBJ1-6, is DGGITQSPKYLFRKEGQNVTLSCEQNLNHDAMYWYRQDPGQGLRLIYYSQIVNDFQKGDIAEGYSVSREKKESFPLTVTSAQKNPTAFYLCASSSQRSGQSSYNSPLHFGNGTRLTVT.

This clone turned up a few times. The read terminates 3 residues ahead of where the CDR3 ends, so the germline J gene completes it. The V call is TRBV20-1, the J call TRBJ2-7; 10 bases are a match to TRBD2. The CDR3 is 14 amino acids. Trimming cost V 3 bases and J 2 bases; bases outside gene matches: 4. Germline V gene sequence: CDR1 DFQATT, CDR2 SNEGSKA (reference sequence). The CDR3 DNA, read in part, is TGCAGTGCTAGGACGACTAGCGGGCCCTACGAG. It encodes CSARTTSGPYE. The whole CDR3 reads CSARTTSGPYEQYF.

Worth noting for this clone: Read sequence stops 3 residues before the CDR3 end, and the germline J gene provides the missing end. The J gene is TRBJ1-3, the V gene TRBV5-1; no clear D gene. This CDR3 comprises 12 residues. Trimming took 0 bases from V and 7 from J, leaving 5 bases between them. Germline CDR1 is SGHRS and CDR2 is YFSETQ. CDR3 amino acids: CASSLEGNTIYF. The CDR3 DNA, read in part, is TGCGCCAGCAGCTTGGAAGGGAACACC.

This clone was seen at least ten times. The CDR3 sequence: CASSAPDSDTQYF. The part of the CDR3 DNA that was read is TGTGCCAGCAGTGCGCCAGATTCCGATACG. J is TRBJ2-3 and V is TRBV6-4; D is ambiguous. The missing CDR3 end, 3 residues past where the read stops, is filled in from the germline J gene. Trimming pared 4 bases from V and 6 bases from J, leaving 11 bases between. CDR1 is MRHNA and CDR2 is SNTAGT in the germline V gene. The CDR3 has 13 amino acids.

Notes on this clone: The observed sequence ends 3 residues before the CDR3 terminus, with the missing tail filled in from the germline J gene. J is TRBJ2-7 and V is TRBV20-1, with 10 bases fitting TRBD2. The V and J ends lost 5 bases and 2 bases, in that order; junction bases with no gene match: 3. CDR3 length: 13 residues. Germline lookup yields CDR1 DFQATT and CDR2 SNEGSKA (reference sequence). CDR3 protein: CSAPGLAAYEQYF. The covered CDR3 bases are TGCAGTGCTCCCGGACTAGCGGCCTACGAG.

This clone was counted many times. The read terminates 3 residues before the CDR3 end, so the remaining end is supplied by the germline J gene. This chain uses TRBV4-1 with TRBJ2-5; 11 bases match TRBD2. This CDR3 spans 16 amino acids. Germline V gene sequence: CDR1 MGHRA, CDR2 YSYEKL. V was pared by 3 bases and J by 5 bases, with 8 bases of the junction left unmatched. CDR3 bases read: TGCGCCAGCAGCCATATGCTAGCGGGGGGCCGGGAGACC. It is translated as CASSHMLAGGRET. In full, the CDR3 is CASSHMLAGGRETQYF.

As for this clone: The read halts 3 residues ahead of the CDR3 end, with the missing end drawn from the germline J gene. The J gene is TRBJ2-7, the V gene TRBV6-2 or TRBV6-3, with D maybe TRBD2 (6 bases). The length of the CDR3 is 13 residues. Per the germline V gene, CDR1 is MNHEY and CDR2 is SVGEGT. With 6 bases removed from V and 0 bases from J, the gap between germline ends came to 9 bases. CDR3 sequence: CASRRDSSYEQYF. The covered CDR3 bases are TGTGCCAGCAGACGGGACTCCTCCTACGAG.

This clone has ten or more counts. The sequence runs out 3 residues before the end of the CDR3; the remainder is reconstructed from the germline J gene. V is TRBV6-2 or TRBV6-3 and J is TRBJ2-1; 7 bases are a match to TRBD2. This CDR3 has 14 residues. Germline lookup yields CDR1 MNHEY and CDR2 SVGEGT. V gave up 11 bases and J gave up 0 bases; unmatched junction bases: 7. The covered CDR3 bases are TGTGCCTCCGGAGGGGAGGGCTCCTACAATGAG. Translated: CASGGEGSYNE. Given in full, the CDR3 is CASGGEGSYNEQFF.

This clone has only a few counts. The CDR3 DNA, read in part, is TGCAGTGCTAGTCTTAACCCCCCGGCGGGGGGTATCCCCTACGAG. It codes for CSASLNPPAGGIPYE. The entire CDR3 sequence reads CSASLNPPAGGIPYEQYF. The genes are TRBV20-1 and TRBJ2-7; 8 positions agree with TRBD2. Read sequence stops 3 residues before the CDR3 end, and the germline J gene provides the missing end. The J segment lost 2 bases and the V segment lost 3 bases, leaving 18 bases of the junction unmatched. The CDR3 runs to 18 residues. Germline CDR1 DFQATT, CDR2 SNEGSKA (reference sequence).

Details on this clone: The sequence runs out 3 residues before the end of the CDR3; the remainder is reconstructed from the germline J gene. The chain employs TRBV18 and TRBJ1-1; the D gene is possibly TRBD1 (6 bases). V lost 3 bases, J lost 0 bases, and 17 bases lay in between. The germline gives CDR1 KGHSH, CDR2 LQKENI. The CDR3 is made up of 17 amino acids. CDR3 sequence reads: CASSPLAGQSLNTEAFF. The sequenced part of the CDR3 DNA is TGTGCCAGCTCACCGTTAGCCGGACAGTCTTTGAACACTGAA.

This clone was picked up many times. CDR3 DNA (partial): TGTGCCAGCTCCCGGACTGATCGGTCCTCCTACGAG. It yields the protein CASSRTDRSSYE. The entire CDR3 reads CASSRTDRSSYEQYF. The chain has TRBV18 and TRBJ2-7, with D possibly matching TRBD2 (5 bases). The observed sequence ends 3 residues before the CDR3 terminus, with the missing tail filled in from the germline J gene. There are 15 residues in the CDR3. V was trimmed by 6 bases and J by 0 bases, leaving 15 bases between them. Germline V gene data show CDR1 as KGHSH and CDR2 as LQKENI.

A note on this clone: Read data end 3 residues before the CDR3 end; the end is taken from the germline J gene. The J gene is TRBJ1-2, the V gene TRBV30; possible D gene TRBD1, 6 bases. V was cut by 0 bases and J by 2 bases, with 10 bases left in between. Germline V lookup: CDR1 GTSNPN, CDR2 SVGIG (reference sequence). The CDR3 runs 14 residues. The chain's CDR3 is CAWSVQGQNYGYTF. The DNA read from the CDR3 is TGTGCCTGGAGTGTACAAGGACAGAACTATGGC.

Details on this clone: The DNA ends 3 residues before the CDR3 does, and the rest of the CDR3 is filled in from the germline J gene. This chain connects TRBV2 to TRBJ2-7; D is uncertain. There are 11 residues in the CDR3. Germline CDR1 reads SNHLY; CDR2 reads FYNNEI. V lost 4 bases and J 3 bases, leaving 4 bases between the germline ends. CDR3 amino acids: CASSARYEQYF. The sequenced part of the CDR3 DNA is TGTGCCAGCAGTGCCCGCTACGAG.

To note about this clone: The read gets to within 3 residues of the CDR3 end, and the germline J gene fills in the rest. The rearrangement joins TRBV19 to TRBJ2-3; TRBD2 aligns across 8 bases. The CDR3 covers 14 residues. The junction had 5 bases not matched to a gene; V was cut back by 7 bases and J by 2 bases. Germline V gene lookup returns CDR1 LNHDA and CDR2 SQIVND (reference sequence). The CDR3 is CASTLAAYTDTQYF. The sequenced CDR3 bases are TGTGCCAGTACACTAGCGGCTTACACAGATACG.

This clone has a count of ten or more. The sequence runs out 3 residues before the end of the CDR3; the remainder is reconstructed from the germline J gene. This sequence joins TRBV29-1 and TRBJ2-6; D call uncertain. V dropped 5 bases and J dropped 1 base, with 6 bases sitting between them. Germline loops: CDR1 SQVTM, CDR2 ANQGSEA. CDR3 length: 13 residues. The CDR3 region is CSVFLSGANVLTF. The CDR3 bases that were read are TGCAGCGTTTTTTTATCTGGGGCCAACGTC. The variable domain in full, completed from reference TRBV29-1 and TRBJ2-6, reads SAVISQKPSRDICQRGTSLTIQCQVDSQVTMMFWYRQQPGQSLTLIATANQGSEATYESGFVIDKFPISRPNLTFSTLTVSNMSPEDSSIYLCSVFLSGANVLTFGAGSRLTVL.